One and the same sample provided the 28 T cell receptor beta chains below, sequenced in a study of shared clonotypes between healthy human individuals. Sequencing used immunoSEQ multiplex PCR; TCRdb keeps in-frame clones, though not all of them. Among approximately 1,500,000 clones, 95% to 99% were seen once, and the ten largest hold roughly 0.45%. The sequencing input was naive CD4+ T cells sorted from blood. Documented subset: CD45RA+ positively selected. The receptors derive from a man aged 30 to 39 in good health.

V usage is TRBV5-1 and J usage is TRBJ2-2; D is unclear. Between the trimmed V and J ends, which lost 0 bases and 2 bases, there was a span of 11 bases. The CDR3 has 16 amino acids. The germline V gene encodes CDR1 SGHRS and CDR2 YFSETQ. The CDR3 DNA is TGCGCCAGCAGCTTGGCCTCAATCGGCAACACCGGGGAGCTGTTTTTT. It yields the protein CASSLASIGNTGELFF.

This CDR3 reads CASSSPHNRDRVVGRPQHF. The CDR3 DNA follows: TGTGCCAGCAGTTCCCCACACAACCGGGACAGGGTCGTTGGGAGGCCCCAGCATTTT. The genes are TRBV28 and TRBJ1-5, with TRBD1 matching 9 bases. The germline gives CDR1 MDHEN, CDR2 SYDVKM. This CDR3 has 19 residues. The V gene end was trimmed by 4 bases and the J gene end by 9 bases; junction bases not matched to a gene: 22.

V gene TRBV6-6 combines with J gene TRBJ1-2; TRBD1 is a possible D gene (6 bases). The germline gives CDR1 MNHNY, CDR2 SVGAGI (reference sequence). The V end lost 6 bases, the J end lost 8 bases, and 16 bases lay between the germline ends. The CDR3 totals 13 residues. For the CDR3, the DNA is TGTGCCAGCAGGACCCAGGGGTTAGGAGGCTACACCTTC. It translates to CASRTQGLGGYTF.

The chain combines TRBV28 with TRBJ2-1, with 9 bases identical to TRBD1. The CDR3 has 14 amino acids. Germline assignment: CDR1 MDHEN and CDR2 SYDVKM. V shed 7 bases, J shed 9 bases, and the junction held 10 bases outside the gene matches. The CDR3 reads CASNTRDRDREQFF. CDR3 nucleotide sequence: TGTGCCAGCAACACTCGGGACAGGGATCGTGAGCAGTTCTTC.

V usage is TRBV5-1 and J usage is TRBJ2-1, with 12 positions matching TRBD1. V lost 0 bases to trimming and J lost 7 bases; unmatched junction nucleotides: 5. The CDR3 sequence is 16 residues long. Germline V gene sequence: CDR1 SGHRS, CDR2 YFSETQ. The CDR3 DNA reads TGCGCCAGCAGCTTGGCCTGGGACAGGGGGCCGAATGAGCAGTTCTTC. This translates into CASSLAWDRGPNEQFF.

In nucleotides, the CDR3 is TGTGCCAGCAGCTTCGGGACAGGGGTAGTAGGATATGGCTACACCTTC. It yields the protein CASSFGTGVVGYGYTF. The chain employs TRBV5-8 and TRBJ1-2, with 10 positions matching TRBD1. The CDR3 contains 16 residues. Per germline, CDR1 SGHTS and CDR2 YDEGEE. Losses at the gene ends were 2 bases for V and 5 bases for J; bases not matched to a gene: 9.

This clone has a single count. V is TRBV7-2 and J is TRBJ2-2, with 12 bases aligning to TRBD1. The length of the CDR3 is 16 residues. The V gene's germline CDR1 is SGHTA and CDR2 FQGNSA. The V gene end was trimmed by 0 bases and the J gene end by 10 bases; junction bases not matched to a gene: 6. CDR3 region: CASSLALGQGAVELFF. In DNA form, the CDR3 reads TGTGCCAGCAGCTTAGCTTTGGGACAGGGGGCTGTGGAGCTGTTTTTT.

V is TRBV5-1 and J is TRBJ1-3, with 7 bases matching TRBD1. Germline V gene data show CDR1 as SGHRS and CDR2 as YFSETQ. This CDR3 has 17 residues. The V segment lost 4 bases and the J segment 0 bases; nucleotides outside the gene matches: 10. CDR3 DNA sequence: TGCGCCAGCAGCAGAACGGGACAGCATCTCTCTGGAAACACCATATATTTT. It translates to CASSRTGQHLSGNTIYF. Full variable domain (outside the CDR3, taken from reference TRBV5-1 and TRBJ1-3): KAGVTQTPRYLIKTRGQQVTLSCSPISGHRSVSWYQQTPGQGLQFLFEYFSETQRNKGNFPGRFSGRQFSNSRSEMNVSTLELGDSALYLCASSRTGQHLSGNTIYFGEGSWLTVV.

This clone was detected once. The chain has TRBV19 and TRBJ1-1; D is perhaps TRBD1 (6 bases). CDR1 and CDR2 from the germline V gene are LNHDA and SQIVND (reference sequence). The CDR3 consists of 13 residues. Trimming took off 5 bases at V and 3 bases at J, with 10 bases between the two ends. CDR3 sequence (DNA): TGTGCCAGTAGTCAAGGGGGGCACACTGAAGCTTTCTTT. It specifies CASSQGGHTEAFF. The complete variable domain, with remaining parts taken from reference TRBV19 and TRBJ1-1, reads DGGITQSPKYLFRKEGQNVTLSCEQNLNHDAMYWYRQDPGQGLRLIYYSQIVNDFQKGDIAEGYSVSREKKESFPLTVTSAQKNPTAFYLCASSQGGHTEAFFGQGTRLTVV.

The V call is TRBV28, the J call TRBJ2-4; D not certain. The germline V and J ends were trimmed by 5 bases and 2 bases, with 16 bases remaining between them. The CDR3 is 16 residues long. Germline V gene lookup returns CDR1 MDHEN and CDR2 SYDVKM. The CDR3 is CASSNIPVISKNIQYF. The CDR3 DNA is TGTGCCAGCAGTAACATCCCGGTTATATCCAAAAACATTCAGTACTTC.

In this sample, this clone turned up once. V gene TRBV9 combines with J gene TRBJ1-2, with D possibly matching TRBD1 (5 bases). This CDR3 is 14 amino acids long. From germline, CDR1 is SGDLS and CDR2 YYNGEE. V lost 3 bases to trimming and J lost 1 base, with 10 bases between them. The CDR3 spells CASSASTVNYGYTF. The CDR3 bases are TGTGCCAGCAGCGCATCGACAGTTAACTATGGCTACACCTTC.

The gene calls are TRBV5-1 and TRBJ2-7, with TRBD2 identical over 15 bases. J lost 2 bases, V lost 4 bases, and 7 bases had no gene match. The CDR3 has 17 amino acids. CDR1 SGHRS and CDR2 YFSETQ come from the germline V gene. CDR3 in amino acids: CASSRGLAGGGTYEQYF. For the CDR3, the DNA is TGCGCCAGCAGCAGAGGACTAGCGGGAGGGGGAACCTACGAGCAGTACTTC.

The V and J genes are TRBV10-2 and TRBJ2-2; D tentatively reads TRBD1 or TRBD2 (5 bases each). The CDR3 is 15 amino acids. Germline lookup yields CDR1 WSHSY and CDR2 SAAADI. Trimming removed 5 bases from V and 7 bases from J, with 17 bases in between. The CDR3 DNA sequence: TGCGCCAGCAGTCCCCCGGGACGATACGGCGGGGAGCTGTTTTTT. Its protein is CASSPPGRYGGELFF.

The rearrangement joins TRBV7-9 to TRBJ2-1; possibly TRBD2 for D (5 bases). Germline lookup yields CDR1 SEHNR and CDR2 FQNEAQ (reference sequence). The CDR3 runs to 14 residues. Trimming took 7 bases from V and 8 from J, leaving 18 bases between them. The CDR3 reads CASTLLGESYEQFF. The DNA for the CDR3 is TGTGCCAGCACCCTCCTCGGGGAGAGCTATGAGCAGTTCTTC.

As for this clone: Distinct nucleotide sequences in the sample also encode this CDR3. The V gene is TRBV10-3, the J gene TRBJ2-7; D gene uncertain. The CDR3 spans 12 residues. V lost 0 bases to trimming and J lost 4 bases, with 4 bases between them. The germline CDR1 and CDR2 sequences are ENHRY and SYGVKD. Here the CDR3 DNA reads TGTGCCATCAGTGAGTCGGTATACGAGCAGTACTTC. Amino acids: CAISESVYEQYF.

The CDR3 is CATSRVTGEQFF. For the CDR3, the DNA is TGTGCCACCAGCAGAGTGACGGGAGAGCAGTTCTTC. This chain joins TRBV15 and TRBJ2-1; the D gene is possibly TRBD2 (5 bases). CDR3 size: 12 residues. Germline V gene data show CDR1 as LNHNV and CDR2 as YYDKDF (reference sequence). The V end was cut by 1 base, the J end by 10 bases, with 8 bases between.

Details on this clone: The identical CDR3 is also encoded by other nucleotide sequences in the sample. The chain's CDR3 is CASSPPTDTQYF. The CDR3, as DNA: TGTGCCAGCAGCCCCCCTACAGATACGCAGTATTTT. The chain links TRBV9 to TRBJ2-3; D not certain. The germline CDR1 and CDR2 sequences are SGDLS and YYNGEE. Trimming removed 4 bases from V and 3 bases from J, with 6 bases in between. CDR3 length: 12 residues.

The chain employs TRBV29-1 and TRBJ2-7; the match to TRBD2 covers 7 bases. Per the germline V gene, CDR1 is SQVTM and CDR2 is ANQGSEA. This CDR3 has 13 residues. Losses at the gene ends were 4 bases for V and 0 bases for J; bases not matched to a gene: 3. The CDR3 protein is CSVASGPSYEQYF. CDR3 DNA: TGCAGCGTTGCTAGCGGCCCCTCCTACGAGCAGTACTTC.

The chain employs TRBV9 and TRBJ2-7; TRBD2 matches at 9 bases. CDR1 is SGDLS, CDR2 YYNGEE, per germline. Germline trimming cut 2 bases from V and 4 bases from J; bases unmatched to any gene: 7. The CDR3 is made up of 15 amino acids. The CDR3 protein is CASSVTSGSFYEQYF. CDR3 nucleotide sequence: TGTGCCAGCAGCGTTACTAGCGGGTCGTTTTACGAGCAGTACTTC.

J is TRBJ2-2 and V is TRBV5-4; unclear D gene. CDR1 and CDR2 from the germline V gene are SGHNT and YYREEE (reference sequence). CDR3 length equals 16 residues. The V end was cut by 0 bases, the J end by 1 base, with 10 bases between. DNA for the CDR3: TGTGCCAGCAGCTTGGCCACGTTCCGGAACACCGGGGAGCTGTTTTTT. Translating it yields CASSLATFRNTGELFF.

Note on this clone: The sample holds other DNA sequences that translate to the same CDR3. The genes are TRBV30 and TRBJ2-5; D is unclear. Germline CDR1 and CDR2: GTSNPN and SVGIG (reference sequence). V was cut by 2 bases and J by 2 bases, with 0 bases left in between. The CDR3 is made up of 10 amino acids. For the CDR3, the DNA is TGTGCCTGGAGTCAAGAGACCCAGTACTTC. Protein sequence: CAWSQETQYF.

This clone appeared once. The chain carries TRBV5-5 and TRBJ2-7; D is unresolved. The CDR3 is made up of 15 amino acids. Germline assignment: CDR1 SGHKS and CDR2 YYEKEE (reference sequence). The V end was cut by 0 bases, the J end by 4 bases, with 14 bases between. The CDR3 DNA sequence: TGTGCCAGCAGCTTGGACGTTTCGATCATATACGAGCAGTACTTC. It is translated as CASSLDVSIIYEQYF. The full variable domain, in which reference TRBV5-5 and TRBJ2-7 provide the parts outside the CDR3, is DAGVTQSPTHLIKTRGQQVTLRCSPISGHKSVSWYQQVLGQGPQFIFQYYEKEERGRGNFPDRFSARQFPNYSSELNVNALLLGDSALYLCASSLDVSIIYEQYFGPGTRLTVT.

For the CDR3, the DNA is TGTGCCAGTTGCCACCAGAACACTGAAGCTTTCTTT. It codes for CASCHQNTEAFF. This chain joins TRBV19 and TRBJ1-1; unclear D gene. V gave up 8 bases and J gave up 1 base, with 8 bases separating them. The CDR3 is 12 residues long. Germline CDR1 is LNHDA and CDR2 is SQIVND (reference sequence).

This chain uses TRBV7-2 with TRBJ1-3; tentatively, D is TRBD1 (5 bases). Germline V gene data show CDR1 as SGHTA and CDR2 as FQGNSA. Trimming took 3 bases from V and 4 from J, leaving 19 bases between them. The CDR3 covers 17 residues. The DNA for the CDR3 is TGTGCCAGCAGCTTGGGGGGACCCGGGATGACAGGAAACACCATATATTTT. It is translated as CASSLGGPGMTGNTIYF.

This clone was detected once. The chain combines TRBV10-3 with TRBJ2-1; D perhaps matches TRBD1 (5 bases). V was pared by 6 bases and J by 6 bases, with 15 bases between. Germline V gives CDR1 ENHRY, CDR2 SYGVKD. The CDR3 is 14 amino acids. The CDR3 loop is CAIRDNSRTNEQFF. Written as DNA, the CDR3 is TGTGCCATCAGGGACAACAGTAGGACCAATGAGCAGTTCTTC.

V is TRBV30 and J is TRBJ2-1; TRBD2 matches at 12 bases. CDR1 is GTSNPN, CDR2 SVGIG, per germline (reference sequence). The V gene end was trimmed by 2 bases and the J gene end by 7 bases; junction bases not matched to a gene: 12. The CDR3 extends over 17 amino acids. The CDR3 DNA is TGTGCCTGGAGTAGATTTACTAGCGGGAGGCGCGGTAATGAGCAGTTCTTC. Translating gives CAWSRFTSGRRGNEQFF.

V gene TRBV5-4 combines with J gene TRBJ1-4, with a tentative D call TRBD1 (5 bases). Trimming pared 4 bases from V and 0 bases from J, leaving 7 bases between. From germline, CDR1 is SGHNT and CDR2 YYREEE (reference sequence). The CDR3 totals 14 residues. CDR3 bases: TGTGCCAGCAGCCGAGGGGCAACTAATGAAAAACTGTTTTTT. It encodes CASSRGATNEKLFF.

V is TRBV5-5 and J is TRBJ2-7; no definite D call. This CDR3 spans 12 amino acids. V gave up 1 base and J gave up 7 bases, with 9 bases separating them. The germline gives CDR1 SGHKS, CDR2 YYEKEE (reference sequence). The CDR3 is CASSLRTTEQYF. For the CDR3, the DNA is TGTGCCAGCAGCTTGAGAACTACTGAGCAGTACTTC.